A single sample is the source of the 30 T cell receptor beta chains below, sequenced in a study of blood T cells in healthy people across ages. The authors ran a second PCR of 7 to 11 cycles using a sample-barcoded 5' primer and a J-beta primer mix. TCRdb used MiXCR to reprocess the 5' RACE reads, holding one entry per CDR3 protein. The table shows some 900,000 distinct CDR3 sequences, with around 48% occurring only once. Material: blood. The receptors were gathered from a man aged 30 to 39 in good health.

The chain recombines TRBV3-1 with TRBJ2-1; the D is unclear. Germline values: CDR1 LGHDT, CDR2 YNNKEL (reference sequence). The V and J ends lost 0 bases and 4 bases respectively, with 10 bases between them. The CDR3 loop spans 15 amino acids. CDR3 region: CASSQDGSGYNEQFF. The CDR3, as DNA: TGTGCCAGCAGCCAAGACGGCAGTGGGTACAATGAGCAGTTCTTC.

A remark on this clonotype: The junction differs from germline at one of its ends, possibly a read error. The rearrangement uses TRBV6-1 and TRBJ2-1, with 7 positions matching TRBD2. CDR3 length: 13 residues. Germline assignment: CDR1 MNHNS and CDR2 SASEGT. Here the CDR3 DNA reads TGTGCCGGCAGTGACGGGGGGATCAATGAGCAGTTCTTC. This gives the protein CAGSDGGINEQFF.

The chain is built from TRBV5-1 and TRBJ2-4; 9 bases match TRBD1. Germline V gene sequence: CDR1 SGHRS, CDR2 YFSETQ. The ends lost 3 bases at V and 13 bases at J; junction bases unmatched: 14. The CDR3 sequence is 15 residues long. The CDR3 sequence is CASSWNTGTGSGQYF. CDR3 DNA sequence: TGCGCCAGCAGCTGGAATACTGGGACAGGGAGCGGGCAGTACTTC.

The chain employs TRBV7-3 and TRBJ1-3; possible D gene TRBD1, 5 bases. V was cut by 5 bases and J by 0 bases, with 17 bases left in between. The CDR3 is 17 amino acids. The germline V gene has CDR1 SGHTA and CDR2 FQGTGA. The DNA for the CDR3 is TGTGCCAGCAGCCCAGTCCCGGCAGGGAACTCTGGAAACACCATATATTTT. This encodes CASSPVPAGNSGNTIYF.

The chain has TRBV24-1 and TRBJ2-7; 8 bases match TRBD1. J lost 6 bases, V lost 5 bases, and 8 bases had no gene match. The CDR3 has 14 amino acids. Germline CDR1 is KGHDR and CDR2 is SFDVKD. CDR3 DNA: TGTGCCACCAGTGGGACAGGGTCGGTCGGCGAGCAGTACTTC. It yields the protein CATSGTGSVGEQYF.

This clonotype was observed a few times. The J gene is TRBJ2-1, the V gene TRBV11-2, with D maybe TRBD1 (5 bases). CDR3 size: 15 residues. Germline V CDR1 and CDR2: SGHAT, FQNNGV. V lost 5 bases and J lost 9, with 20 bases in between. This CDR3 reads CASSRHPGPTSEQFF. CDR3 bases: TGTGCCAGCAGCCGACATCCAGGGCCTACAAGTGAGCAGTTCTTC.

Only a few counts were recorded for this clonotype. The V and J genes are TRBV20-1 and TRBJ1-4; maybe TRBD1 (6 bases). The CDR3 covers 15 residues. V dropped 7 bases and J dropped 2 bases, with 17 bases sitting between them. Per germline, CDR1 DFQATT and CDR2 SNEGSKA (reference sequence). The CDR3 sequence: CSVTPRGGTNEKLFF. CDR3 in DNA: TGCAGTGTCACGCCGCGAGGGGGGACTAATGAAAAACTGTTTTTT.

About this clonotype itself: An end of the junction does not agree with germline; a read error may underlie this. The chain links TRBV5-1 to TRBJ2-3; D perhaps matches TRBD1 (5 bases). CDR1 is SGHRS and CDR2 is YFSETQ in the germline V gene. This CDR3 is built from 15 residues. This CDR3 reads CASRLGPGSTDTQYF. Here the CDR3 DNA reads TGCGCCAGCAGATTGGGGCCGGGTAGCACAGATACGCAGTATTTT.

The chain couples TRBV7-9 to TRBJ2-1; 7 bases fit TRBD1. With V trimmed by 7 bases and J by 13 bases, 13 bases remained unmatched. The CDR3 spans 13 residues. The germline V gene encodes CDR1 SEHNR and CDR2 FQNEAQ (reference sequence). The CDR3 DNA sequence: TGTGCCAGCACCCCAACAGGGGTAGAGACCCAGTTCTTC. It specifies CASTPTGVETQFF.

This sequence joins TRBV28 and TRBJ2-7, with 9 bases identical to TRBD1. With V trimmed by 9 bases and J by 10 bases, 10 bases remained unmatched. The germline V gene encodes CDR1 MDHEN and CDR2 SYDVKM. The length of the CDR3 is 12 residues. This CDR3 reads CASTGGWDFQYF. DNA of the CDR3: TGTGCCAGTACAGGGGGCTGGGATTTTCAGTACTTC.

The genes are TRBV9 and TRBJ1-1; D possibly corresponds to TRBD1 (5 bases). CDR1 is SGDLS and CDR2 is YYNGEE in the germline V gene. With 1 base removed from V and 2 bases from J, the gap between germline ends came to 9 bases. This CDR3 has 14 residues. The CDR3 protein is CASSVLDSNTEAFF. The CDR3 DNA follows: TGTGCCAGCAGCGTACTTGACAGTAACACTGAAGCTTTCTTT.

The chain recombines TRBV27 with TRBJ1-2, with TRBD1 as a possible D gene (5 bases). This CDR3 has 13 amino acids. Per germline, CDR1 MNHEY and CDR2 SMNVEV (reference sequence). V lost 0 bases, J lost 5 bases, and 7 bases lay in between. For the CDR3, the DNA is TGTGCCAGCAGTTTATCCGCAGGGTATGGCTACACCTTC. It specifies CASSLSAGYGYTF.

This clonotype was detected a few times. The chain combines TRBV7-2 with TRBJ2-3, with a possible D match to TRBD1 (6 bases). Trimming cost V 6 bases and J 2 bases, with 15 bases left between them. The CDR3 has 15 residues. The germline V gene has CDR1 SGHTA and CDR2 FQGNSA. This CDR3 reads CASSWATGSTDTQYF. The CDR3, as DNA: TGTGCCAGCAGTTGGGCGACAGGTTCCACAGATACGCAGTATTTT.

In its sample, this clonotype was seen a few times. CDR3 region: CASNRERGTYEQYF. Here the CDR3 DNA reads TGTGCCAGCAATCGGGAAAGGGGGACCTACGAGCAGTACTTC. The gene calls are TRBV6-1 and TRBJ2-7; tentatively, D is TRBD1 (6 bases). Germline CDR1 reads MNHNS; CDR2 reads SASEGT. The CDR3 sequence is 14 residues long. The V and J ends lost 7 bases and 2 bases respectively, with 15 bases between them.

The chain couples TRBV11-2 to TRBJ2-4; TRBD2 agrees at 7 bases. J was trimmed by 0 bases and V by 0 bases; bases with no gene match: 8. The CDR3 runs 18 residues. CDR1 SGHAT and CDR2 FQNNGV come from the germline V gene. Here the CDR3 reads CASSLDVWEGLAKNIQYF. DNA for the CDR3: TGTGCCAGCAGCTTAGATGTTTGGGAGGGCCTAGCCAAAAACATTCAGTACTTC.

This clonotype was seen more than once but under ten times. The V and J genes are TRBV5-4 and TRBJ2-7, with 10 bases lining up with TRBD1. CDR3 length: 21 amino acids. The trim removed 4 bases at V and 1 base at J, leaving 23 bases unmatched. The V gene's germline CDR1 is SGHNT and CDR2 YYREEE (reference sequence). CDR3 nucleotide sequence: TGTGCCAGCAGCAGCAAATACTCCGGGACAGGGGCAATGGGGAGATCCTACGAGCAGTACTTC. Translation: CASSSKYSGTGAMGRSYEQYF.

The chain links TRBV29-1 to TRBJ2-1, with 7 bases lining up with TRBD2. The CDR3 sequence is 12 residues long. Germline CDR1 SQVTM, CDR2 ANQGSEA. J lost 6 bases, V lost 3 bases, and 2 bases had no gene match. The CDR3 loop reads CSVEGGRNEQFF. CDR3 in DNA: TGCAGCGTTGAGGGAGGGCGCAATGAGCAGTTCTTC.

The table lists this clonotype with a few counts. This CDR3 is CASSPTLLAAVETQYF. The CDR3 DNA reads TGTGCCAGCAGCCCCACCCTTCTAGCGGCCGTAGAGACCCAGTACTTC. The chain carries TRBV5-4 and TRBJ2-7; 7 nucleotides align to TRBD2. The end of the DNA aligns better with TRBJ2-5, so the J call may be wrong. The CDR3 is made up of 16 amino acids. CDR1 SGHNT and CDR2 YYREEE come from the germline V gene (reference sequence).

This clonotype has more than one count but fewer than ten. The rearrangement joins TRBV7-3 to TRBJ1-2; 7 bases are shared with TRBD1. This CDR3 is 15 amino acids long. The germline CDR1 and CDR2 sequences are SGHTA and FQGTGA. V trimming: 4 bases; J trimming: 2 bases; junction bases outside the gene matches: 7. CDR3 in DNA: TGTGCCAGCAGCTATGGGTCAGGGGGAAACTATGGCTACACCTTC. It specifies CASSYGSGGNYGYTF.

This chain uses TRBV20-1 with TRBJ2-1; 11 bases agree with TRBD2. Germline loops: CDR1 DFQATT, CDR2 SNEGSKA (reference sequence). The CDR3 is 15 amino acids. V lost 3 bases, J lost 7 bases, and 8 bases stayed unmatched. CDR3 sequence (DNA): TGCAGTGCTAGCAATAGCGGGGGGGCGAGGAATGAGCAGTTCTTC. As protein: CSASNSGGARNEQFF.

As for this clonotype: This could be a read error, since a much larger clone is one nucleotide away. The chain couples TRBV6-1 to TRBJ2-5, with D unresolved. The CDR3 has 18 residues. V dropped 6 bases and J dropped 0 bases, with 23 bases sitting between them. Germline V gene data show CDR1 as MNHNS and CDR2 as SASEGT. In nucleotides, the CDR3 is TGTGCCAGCAGAATCCCACCGTGGGCTGCGGAAGACCAAGAGACCCAGTACTTC. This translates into CASRIPPWAAEDQETQYF.

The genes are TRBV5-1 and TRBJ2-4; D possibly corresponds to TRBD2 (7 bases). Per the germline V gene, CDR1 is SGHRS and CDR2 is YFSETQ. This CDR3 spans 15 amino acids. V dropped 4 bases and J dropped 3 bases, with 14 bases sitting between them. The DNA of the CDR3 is TGCGCCAGCAGCCGGGAGGACAGCCTCAAAAACATTCAGTACTTC. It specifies CASSREDSLKNIQYF.

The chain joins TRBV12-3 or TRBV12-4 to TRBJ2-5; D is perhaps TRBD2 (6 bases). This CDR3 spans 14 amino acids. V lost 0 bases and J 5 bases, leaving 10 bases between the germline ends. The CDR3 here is CASSLALARETQYF. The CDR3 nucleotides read TGTGCCAGCAGTTTAGCCCTAGCGAGGGAGACCCAGTACTTC.

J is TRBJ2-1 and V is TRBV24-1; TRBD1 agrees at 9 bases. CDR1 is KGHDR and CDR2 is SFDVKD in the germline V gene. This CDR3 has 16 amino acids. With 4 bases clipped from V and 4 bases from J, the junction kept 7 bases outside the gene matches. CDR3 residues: CATSDLGTGSYNEQFF. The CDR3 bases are TGTGCCACCAGTGACCTGGGGACAGGGTCATACAATGAGCAGTTCTTC.

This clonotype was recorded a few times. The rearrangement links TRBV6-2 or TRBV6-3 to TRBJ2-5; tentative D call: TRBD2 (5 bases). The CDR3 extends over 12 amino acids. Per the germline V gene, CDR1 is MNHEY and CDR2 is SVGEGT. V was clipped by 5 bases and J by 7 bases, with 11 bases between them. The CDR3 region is CASSEEERTQYF. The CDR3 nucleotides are TGTGCCAGCAGTGAGGAGGAGAGGACCCAGTACTTC.

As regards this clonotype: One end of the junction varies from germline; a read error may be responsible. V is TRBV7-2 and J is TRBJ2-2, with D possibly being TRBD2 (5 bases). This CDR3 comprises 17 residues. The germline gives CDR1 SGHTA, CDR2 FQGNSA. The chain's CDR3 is CASSLASGGLNTRELFF. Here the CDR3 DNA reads TGTGCCAGCAGCTTAGCGTCCGGCGGGCTGAACACCAGGGAGCTGTTTTTT. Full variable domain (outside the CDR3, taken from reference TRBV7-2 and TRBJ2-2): GAGVSQSPSNKVTEKGKDVELRCDPISGHTALYWYRQSLGQGLEFLIYFQGNSAPDKSGLPSDRFSAERTGGSVSTLTIQRTQQEDSAVYLCASSLASGGLNTRELFFGEGSRLTVL.

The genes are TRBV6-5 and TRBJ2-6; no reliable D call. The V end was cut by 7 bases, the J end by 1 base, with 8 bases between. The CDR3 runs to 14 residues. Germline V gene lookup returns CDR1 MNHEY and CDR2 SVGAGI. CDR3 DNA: TGTGCCAGCAAGTTGTTATCTGGGGCCAACGTCCTGACTTTC. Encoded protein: CASKLLSGANVLTF.

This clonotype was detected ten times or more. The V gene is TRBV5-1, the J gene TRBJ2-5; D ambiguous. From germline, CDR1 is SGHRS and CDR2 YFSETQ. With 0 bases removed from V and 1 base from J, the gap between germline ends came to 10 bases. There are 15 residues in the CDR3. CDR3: CASSLAPDSQETQYF. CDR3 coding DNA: TGCGCCAGCAGCTTGGCGCCAGATAGCCAAGAGACCCAGTACTTC.

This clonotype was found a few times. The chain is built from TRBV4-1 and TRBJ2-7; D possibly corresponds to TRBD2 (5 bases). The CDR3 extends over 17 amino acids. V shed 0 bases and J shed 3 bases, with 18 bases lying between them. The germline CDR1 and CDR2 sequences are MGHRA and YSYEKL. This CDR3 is CASSQDRVGVLSYEQYF. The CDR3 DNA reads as TGCGCCAGCAGCCAAGATAGGGTCGGGGTGCTGAGCTACGAGCAGTACTTC.

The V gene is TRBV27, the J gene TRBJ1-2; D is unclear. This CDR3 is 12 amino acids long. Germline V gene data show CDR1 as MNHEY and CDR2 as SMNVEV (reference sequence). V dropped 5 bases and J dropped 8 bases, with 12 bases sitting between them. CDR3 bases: TGTGCCAGCAGTAACGGGCTTTGGGGCTACACCTTC. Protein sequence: CASSNGLWGYTF.